These 10 T cell receptor beta chains originate from one sample sequenced in a study of shared clonotypes between healthy human individuals. Assay: immunoSEQ multiplex PCR; the TCRdb copy retains only in-frame clones and omits some. Here the sample spans around 2,000,000 clones, approximately 95% being singletons. Sequences were obtained from naive CD4+ T cells sorted from blood. Subset denoted: CD45RA+ positively selected. These receptors were taken from a man aged 18 to 29 in good health.

This sequence joins TRBV15 and TRBJ2-2, with a weak D call TRBD1 (6 bases). With 8 bases removed from V and 2 bases from J, the gap between germline ends came to 12 bases. The length of the CDR3 is 14 residues. The germline CDR1 and CDR2 sequences are LNHNV and YYDKDF (reference sequence). The chain's CDR3 is CATLMGANTGELFF. The CDR3 nucleotides are TGTGCCACCCTCATGGGGGCAAACACCGGGGAGCTGTTTTTT.

As DNA, the CDR3 is TGTGCCAGCAGCCAAGACGCGTACAGGGATTACGAGCAGTACTTC. This gives the protein CASSQDAYRDYEQYF. The J gene is TRBJ2-7, the V gene TRBV4-2; D may be TRBD1 (6 bases). The germline CDR1 and CDR2 sequences are LGHNA and YNFKEQ. The CDR3 contains 15 residues. V dropped 0 bases and J dropped 4 bases, with 13 bases sitting between them.

The chain recombines TRBV27 with TRBJ2-7, with D unclear. CDR3 length: 12 amino acids. Germline assignment: CDR1 MNHEY and CDR2 SMNVEV (reference sequence). The V end lost 8 bases, the J end lost 6 bases, and 14 bases lay between the germline ends. CDR3 nucleotides: TGTGCCAGCGGCAGACCCGGCGGCGAGCAGTACTTC. Protein sequence: CASGRPGGEQYF.

The J gene is TRBJ1-2, the V gene TRBV4-3; perhaps TRBD1 as D (5 bases). The CDR3 extends over 15 amino acids. V lost 3 bases and J 4 bases, leaving 15 bases between the germline ends. Germline V gene sequence: CDR1 LGHNA, CDR2 YSLEER. CDR3 DNA sequence: TGCGCCAGCAGCCAGCTAGAGACAGACGGCTATGGCTACACCTTC. It is translated as CASSQLETDGYGYTF.

V and J are TRBV6-6 and TRBJ1-4; D possibly corresponds to TRBD1 (6 bases). Trimming cost V 6 bases and J 3 bases, with 11 bases left between them. The CDR3 is 14 residues long. CDR1 and CDR2 (germline): MNHNY, SVGAGI (reference sequence). CDR3: CASRPGGSNEKLFF. The CDR3 DNA sequence: TGTGCCAGCAGACCCGGGGGCTCTAATGAAAAACTGTTTTTT.

A word on this clone: This CDR3 is also generated by other DNA sequences in the sample. This rearrangement joins TRBV5-1 to TRBJ2-2; D perhaps matches TRBD1 (6 bases). From germline, CDR1 is SGHRS and CDR2 YFSETQ. V lost 4 bases to trimming and J lost 2 bases, with 9 bases between them. The CDR3 runs 14 residues. In DNA, the CDR3 is TGCGCCAGCAGCAAGGGACAAAACACCGGGGAGCTGTTTTTT. This encodes CASSKGQNTGELFF.

This clone was detected once. The chain combines TRBV7-8 with TRBJ2-3; D not resolved. This CDR3 contains 17 residues. Germline V gives CDR1 SGHVS, CDR2 FQNEAQ. With 5 bases removed from V and 2 bases from J, the gap between germline ends came to 20 bases. Here the CDR3 reads CASSPPPTMSFTDTQYF. CDR3 DNA sequence: TGTGCCAGCAGCCCTCCCCCTACCATGAGTTTCACAGATACGCAGTATTTT.

V is TRBV30 and J is TRBJ2-5; 7 positions match TRBD1. CDR3 length: 15 amino acids. The germline gives CDR1 GTSNPN, CDR2 SVGIG (reference sequence). The ends lost 1 base at V and 4 bases at J; junction bases unmatched: 9. CDR3 protein: CAWSAPGGWGETQYF. The CDR3 nucleotides read TGTGCCTGGAGTGCCCCAGGGGGTTGGGGAGAGACCCAGTACTTC.

Concerning this clone: Other DNA variants within this sample encode the same CDR3. This sequence joins TRBV28 and TRBJ1-5; no firm D call. V lost 8 bases and J 1 base, leaving 6 bases between the germline ends. CDR3 size: 12 residues. CDR1 is MDHEN and CDR2 is SYDVKM in the germline V gene. The CDR3 DNA is TGTGCCAGCGTCGAAAGCAATCAGCCCCAGCATTTT. This sequence encodes CASVESNQPQHF. Together with reference TRBV28 and TRBJ1-5, the CDR3 gives the full variable domain: DVKVTQSSRYLVKRTGEKVFLECVQDMDHENMFWYRQDPGLGLRLIYFSYDVKMKEKGDIPEGYSVSREKKERFSLILESASTNQTSMYLCASVESNQPQHFGDGTRLSIL.

The rearrangement links TRBV6-5 to TRBJ2-7, with 11 bases that match TRBD2. The germline V gene encodes CDR1 MNHEY and CDR2 SVGAGI. Trimming took 2 bases from V and 5 from J; bases not matched to a gene: 2. The length of the CDR3 is 14 residues. This CDR3 is CASSYLAGGHEQYF. The CDR3 coding sequence is TGTGCCAGCAGTTACCTAGCGGGAGGTCACGAGCAGTACTTC.